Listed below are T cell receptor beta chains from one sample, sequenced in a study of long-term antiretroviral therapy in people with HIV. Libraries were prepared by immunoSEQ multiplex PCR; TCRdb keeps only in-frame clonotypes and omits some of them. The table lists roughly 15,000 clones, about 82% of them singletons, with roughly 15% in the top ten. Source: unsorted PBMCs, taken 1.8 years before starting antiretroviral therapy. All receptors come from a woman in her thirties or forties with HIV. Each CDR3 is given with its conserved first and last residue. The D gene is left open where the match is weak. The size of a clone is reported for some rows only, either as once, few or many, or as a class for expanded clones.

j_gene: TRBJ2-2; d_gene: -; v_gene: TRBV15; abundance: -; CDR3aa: CATSRDKNFLANTGELFF; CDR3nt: TGTGCCACCAGCAGAGATAAAAACTTCCTGGCGAACACCGGGGAGCTGTTTTTT
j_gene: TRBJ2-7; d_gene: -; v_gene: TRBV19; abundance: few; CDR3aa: CASSVGNSAYYEQYF; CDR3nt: TGTGCCAGTAGTGTGGGAAACTCAGCGTACTACGAGCAGTACTTC
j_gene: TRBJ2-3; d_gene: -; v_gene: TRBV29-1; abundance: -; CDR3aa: CSQSQRSTDTQYF; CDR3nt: TGCAGCCAATCTCAGCGGAGCACAGATACGCAGTATTTT
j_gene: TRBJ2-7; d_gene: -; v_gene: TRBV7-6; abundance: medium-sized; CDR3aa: CASSFGPLGSLDYEQYF; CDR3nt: TGTGCCAGCAGCTTTGGCCCCTTAGGCAGCCTAGACTACGAGCAGTACTTC
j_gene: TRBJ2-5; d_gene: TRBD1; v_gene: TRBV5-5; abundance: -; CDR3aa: CASSSTGGLETQYF; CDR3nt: TGTGCCAGCAGCTCGACAGGGGGCTTGGAGACCCAGTACTTC
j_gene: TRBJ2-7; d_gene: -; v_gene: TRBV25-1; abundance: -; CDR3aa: CASSPRAVFYEQYF; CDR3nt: TGTGCCAGCAGTCCAAGAGCGGTCTTCTACGAGCAGTACTTC
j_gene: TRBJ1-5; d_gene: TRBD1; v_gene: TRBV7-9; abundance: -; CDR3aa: CASSKQGHQPQHF; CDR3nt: TGTGCCAGCAGCAAACAGGGGCATCAGCCCCAGCATTTT
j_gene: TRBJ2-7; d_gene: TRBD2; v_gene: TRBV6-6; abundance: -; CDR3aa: CASTSGSYEQYF; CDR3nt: TGTGCCAGCACCAGCGGGAGTTACGAGCAGTACTTC
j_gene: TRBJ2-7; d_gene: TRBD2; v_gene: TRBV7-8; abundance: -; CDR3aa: CASSSPGLAASYEQYF; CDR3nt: TGTGCCAGCAGCTCCCCGGGACTAGCGGCTTCCTACGAGCAGTACTTC
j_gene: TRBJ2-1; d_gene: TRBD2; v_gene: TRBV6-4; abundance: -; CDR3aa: CASRATSDSPYNEQFF; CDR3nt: TGTGCCAGCAGGGCGACTAGCGATTCCCCATACAATGAGCAGTTCTTC
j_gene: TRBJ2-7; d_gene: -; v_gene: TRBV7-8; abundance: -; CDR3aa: CASSLAIGAGDYEQYF; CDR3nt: TGTGCCAGCAGCTTAGCCATCGGGGCTGGAGACTACGAGCAGTACTTC
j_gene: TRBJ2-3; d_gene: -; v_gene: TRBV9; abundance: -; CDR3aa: CASSVEMSDTQYF; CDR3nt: TGTGCCAGCAGCGTAGAAATGTCAGATACGCAGTATTTT
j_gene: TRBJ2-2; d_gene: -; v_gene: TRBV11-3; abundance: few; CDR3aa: CASSHFTGELFF; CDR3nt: TGTGCCAGCAGCCATTTCACCGGGGAGCTGTTTTTT
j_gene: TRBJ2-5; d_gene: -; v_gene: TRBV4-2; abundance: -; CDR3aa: CASSQESWETQYF; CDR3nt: TGTGCCAGCAGCCAAGAATCATGGGAGACCCAGTACTTC
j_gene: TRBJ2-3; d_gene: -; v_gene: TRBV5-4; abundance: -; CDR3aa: CASSPWGTYTDTQYF; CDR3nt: TGTGCCAGCAGCCCCTGGGGGACTTACACAGATACGCAGTATTTT
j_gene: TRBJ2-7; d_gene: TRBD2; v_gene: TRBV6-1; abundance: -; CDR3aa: CASSEGTSSHYEQYF; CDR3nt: TGTGCCAGCAGCGAAGGGACTAGCAGCCACTACGAGCAGTACTTC
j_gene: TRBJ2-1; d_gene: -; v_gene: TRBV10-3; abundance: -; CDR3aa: CAIVSSDGPRNEQFF; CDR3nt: TGTGCCATCGTTTCCTCGGACGGCCCCCGGAATGAGCAGTTCTTC
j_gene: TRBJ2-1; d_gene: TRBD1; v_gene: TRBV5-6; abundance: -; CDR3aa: CASSLAGGEIYNEQFF; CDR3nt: TGTGCCAGCAGCTTGGCAGGGGGCGAGATCTACAATGAGCAGTTCTTC
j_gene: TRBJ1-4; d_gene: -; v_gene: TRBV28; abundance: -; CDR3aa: CASSLFPYEKLFF; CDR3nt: TGTGCCAGCAGTTTATTCCCATACGAAAAACTGTTTTTT
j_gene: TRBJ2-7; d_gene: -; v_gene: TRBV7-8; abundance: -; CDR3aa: CASSPLTYEQYF; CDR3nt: TGTGCCAGCAGCCCACTAACCTACGAGCAGTACTTC
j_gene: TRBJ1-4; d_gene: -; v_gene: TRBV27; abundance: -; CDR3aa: CASSSRTGKGEKLFF; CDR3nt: TGTGCCAGCAGTTCTCGAACAGGGAAAGGTGAAAAACTGTTTTTT
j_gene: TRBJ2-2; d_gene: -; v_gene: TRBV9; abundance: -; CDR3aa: CASSAGPGDGELFF; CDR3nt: TGTGCCAGCAGCGCGGGACCCGGGGACGGGGAGCTGTTTTTT
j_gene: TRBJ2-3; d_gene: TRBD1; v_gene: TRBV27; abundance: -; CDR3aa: CASSLRPGGTDTQYF; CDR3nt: TGTGCCAGCAGTTTAAGGCCAGGGGGTACAGATACGCAGTATTTT
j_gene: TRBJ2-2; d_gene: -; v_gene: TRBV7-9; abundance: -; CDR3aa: CASRSSGTLNTGELFF; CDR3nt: TGTGCCAGCAGGTCCTCCGGGACACTAAACACCGGGGAGCTGTTTTTT
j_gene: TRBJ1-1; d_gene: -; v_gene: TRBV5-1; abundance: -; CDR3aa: CASSLGGNEAFF; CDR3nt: TGCGCCAGCAGCTTAGGTGGAAATGAAGCTTTCTTT
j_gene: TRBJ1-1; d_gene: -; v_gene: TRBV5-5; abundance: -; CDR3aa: CASSLFYTEAFF; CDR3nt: TGTGCCAGCAGCTTGTTCTACACTGAAGCTTTCTTT
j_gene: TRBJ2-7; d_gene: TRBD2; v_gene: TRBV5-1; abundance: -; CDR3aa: CASRAGSSYEQYF; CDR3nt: TGCGCCAGCAGAGCGGGGAGCTCCTACGAGCAGTACTTC
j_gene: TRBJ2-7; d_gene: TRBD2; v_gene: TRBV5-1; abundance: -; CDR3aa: CASSSRGGLAGGGYEQYF; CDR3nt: TGCGCCAGCAGCTCCCGGGGAGGACTAGCGGGAGGAGGATACGAGCAGTACTTC
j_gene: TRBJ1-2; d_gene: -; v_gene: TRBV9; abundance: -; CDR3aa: CASSPRPGGHGYTF; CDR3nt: TGTGCCAGCAGCCCCCGGCCCGGAGGTCATGGCTACACCTTC
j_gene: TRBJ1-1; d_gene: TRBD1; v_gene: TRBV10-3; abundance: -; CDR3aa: CAIQGQVNTEAFF; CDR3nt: TGTGCCATACAGGGACAGGTGAACACTGAAGCTTTCTTT
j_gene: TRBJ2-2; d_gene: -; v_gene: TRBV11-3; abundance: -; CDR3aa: CASSSEYTGELFF; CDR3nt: TGTGCCAGCAGCTCCGAATACACCGGGGAGCTGTTTTTT
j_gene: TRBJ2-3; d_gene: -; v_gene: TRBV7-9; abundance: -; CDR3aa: CASGFRDGEDTQYF; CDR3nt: TGTGCCAGCGGGTTCCGGGACGGAGAAGATACGCAGTATTTT
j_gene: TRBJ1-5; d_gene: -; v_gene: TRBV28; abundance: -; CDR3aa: CASRTGRYSNQPQHF; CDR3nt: TGTGCCAGCAGAACCGGACGTTATAGCAATCAGCCCCAGCATTTT
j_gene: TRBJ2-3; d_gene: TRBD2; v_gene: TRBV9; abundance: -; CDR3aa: CASSVGTSTYTDTQYF; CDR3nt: TGTGCCAGCAGCGTAGGGACTAGCACTTACACAGATACGCAGTATTTT
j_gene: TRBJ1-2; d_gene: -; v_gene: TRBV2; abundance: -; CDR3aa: CASSEAWGYTF; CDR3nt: TGTGCCAGCAGTGAAGCTTGGGGCTACACCTTC
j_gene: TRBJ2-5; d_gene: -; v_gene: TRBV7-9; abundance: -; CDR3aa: CASSFGLLETQYF; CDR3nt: TGTGCCAGCAGCTTTGGACTATTGGAGACCCAGTACTTC
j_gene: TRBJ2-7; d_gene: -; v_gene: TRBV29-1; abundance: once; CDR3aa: CSVTDWGTGLYEQYF; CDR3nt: TGCAGCGTTACGGACTGGGGGACGGGGCTCTACGAGCAGTACTTC
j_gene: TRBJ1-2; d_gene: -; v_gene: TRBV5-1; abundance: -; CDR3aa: CASSLGSEGSGGYGYTF; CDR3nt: TGCGCCAGCAGCTTGGGGAGTGAGGGTTCAGGTGGTTATGGCTACACCTTC
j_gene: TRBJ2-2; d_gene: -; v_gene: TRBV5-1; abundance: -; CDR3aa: CASSPQISRELFF; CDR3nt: TGCGCCAGCAGCCCTCAGATAAGCCGGGAGCTGTTTTTT
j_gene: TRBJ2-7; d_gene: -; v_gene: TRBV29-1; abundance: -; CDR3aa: CSAVGQASYEQYF; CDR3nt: TGCAGCGCAGTGGGGCAGGCCTCCTACGAGCAGTACTTC
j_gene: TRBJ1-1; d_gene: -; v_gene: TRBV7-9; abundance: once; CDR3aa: CASRQTTGENTEAFF; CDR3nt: TGTGCCAGCAGACAAACGACAGGTGAGAACACTGAAGCTTTCTTT
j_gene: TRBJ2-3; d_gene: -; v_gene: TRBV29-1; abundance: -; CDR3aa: CSANMIGGSDTQYF; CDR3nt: TGCAGCGCCAATATGATAGGGGGTAGTGATACGCAGTATTTT
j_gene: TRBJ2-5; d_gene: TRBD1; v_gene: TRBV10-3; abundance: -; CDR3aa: CAISGGQVTETQYF; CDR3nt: TGTGCCATCAGTGGGGGACAGGTAACGGAGACCCAGTACTTC
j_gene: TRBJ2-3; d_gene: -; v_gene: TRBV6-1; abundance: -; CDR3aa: CASSGERADTQYF; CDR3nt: TGTGCCAGCAGTGGGGAGAGAGCAGATACGCAGTATTTT
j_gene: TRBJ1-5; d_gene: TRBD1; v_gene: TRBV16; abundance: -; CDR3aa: CASSLRGTADSSQHF; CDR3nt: TGTGCCAGCAGCCTCCGAGGGACAGCCGATTCCTCCCAGCATTTT
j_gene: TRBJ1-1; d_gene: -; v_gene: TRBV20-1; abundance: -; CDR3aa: CSAGSPRGAFF; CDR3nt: TGCAGTGCTGGGTCCCCCAGAGGAGCTTTCTTT
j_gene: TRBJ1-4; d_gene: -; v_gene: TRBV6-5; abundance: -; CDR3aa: CASSRATFGEKLFF; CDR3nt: TGTGCCAGCAGTCGGGCCACTTTCGGTGAAAAACTGTTTTTT
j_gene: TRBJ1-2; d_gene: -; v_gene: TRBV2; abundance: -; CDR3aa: CASSEREPESWGYTF; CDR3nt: TGTGCCAGCAGTGAAAGGGAACCGGAATCTTGGGGCTACACCTTC